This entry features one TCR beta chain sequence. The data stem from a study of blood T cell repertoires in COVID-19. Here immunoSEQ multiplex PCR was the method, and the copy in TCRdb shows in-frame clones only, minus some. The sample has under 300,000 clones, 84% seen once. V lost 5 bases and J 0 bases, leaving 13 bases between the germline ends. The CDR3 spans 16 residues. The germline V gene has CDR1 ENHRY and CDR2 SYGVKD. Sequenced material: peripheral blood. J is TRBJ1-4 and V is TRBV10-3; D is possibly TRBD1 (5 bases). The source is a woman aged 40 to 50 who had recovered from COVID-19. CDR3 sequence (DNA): TGTGCCATCAGTAGGGGCAATCCTTCAACTAATGAAAAACTGTTTTTT. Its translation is CAISRGNPSTNEKLFF.